The 23 T cell receptor beta chains below were found in one sample sequenced in a study of human T cells and chemical hapten exposure. The time point is: pre-sensitization, week 0. Treatment described: therapeutic diphenylcyclopropenone sensitization with weekly scalp DPC. Using its own MiXCR run on the RACE reads, TCRdb lists one record per CDR3 protein. The table lists 87,000 or so distinct CDR3 sequences, 8% to 10% of them singletons, with approximately 3.9% in the top ten. This material consisted of whole blood, taken in connection with sensitization to the hapten diphenylcyclopropenone (DPC). The receptors were sampled from a woman in her 40s with alopecia areata. Some clones in this sample may be carry-over from other donors' samples.

This clonotype was found many times. The rearrangement links TRBV7-9 to TRBJ1-4; D remains unclear. The V gene lost 3 bases and the J gene lost 0 bases, with 5 bases spanning the gap. This CDR3 contains 14 residues. Looked up from germline, CDR1 is SEHNR and CDR2 is FQNEAQ (reference sequence). The CDR3 nucleotides are TGTGCCAGCAGCTTCCAGGCAACTAATGAAAAACTGTTTTTT. Protein product: CASSFQATNEKLFF.

This clonotype has more than one count but fewer than ten. The chain uses TRBV15 and TRBJ1-5; perhaps TRBD1 as D (5 bases). Germline assignment: CDR1 LNHNV and CDR2 YYDKDF (reference sequence). The CDR3 is 17 amino acids. V dropped 1 base and J dropped 0 bases, with 13 bases sitting between them. CDR3 coding DNA: TGTGCCACCAGCAGAGGGACCGGGGCCCTTAGCAATCAGCCCCAGCATTTT. Residues: CATSRGTGALSNQPQHF. The full variable domain, in which reference TRBV15 and TRBJ1-5 provide the parts outside the CDR3, is DAMVIQNPRYQVTQFGKPVTLSCSQTLNHNVMYWYQQKSSQAPKLLFHYYDKDFNNEADTPDNFQSRRPNTSFCFLDIRSPGLGDTAMYLCATSRGTGALSNQPQHFGDGTRLSIL.

This clonotype was seen only a few times. The J gene is TRBJ1-1, the V gene TRBV19; D is unclear. The germline gives CDR1 LNHDA, CDR2 SQIVND (reference sequence). The CDR3 extends over 13 amino acids. V was trimmed by 3 bases and J by 2 bases, leaving 7 bases between them. The CDR3 region is CASSINPNTEAFF. The CDR3 nucleotides read TGTGCCAGTAGTATTAACCCAAACACTGAAGCTTTCTTT.

This clonotype appeared many times. The chain joins TRBV6-2 or TRBV6-3 to TRBJ2-7, with 8 bases that match TRBD1. This CDR3 is built from 14 residues. V shed 2 bases, J shed 5 bases, and the junction held 5 bases outside the gene matches. CDR1 MNHEY and CDR2 SVGEGT come from the germline V gene. The CDR3 sequence is CASSYKDRVNEQYF. CDR3 nucleotide sequence: TGTGCCAGCAGTTACAAGGACAGGGTTAACGAGCAGTACTTC.

This clonotype was recorded at least ten times. This chain connects TRBV7-2 to TRBJ1-1, with 8 positions matching TRBD1. The CDR3 covers 14 residues. V lost 5 bases, J lost 6 bases, and 8 bases stayed unmatched. Per the germline V gene, CDR1 is SGHTA and CDR2 is FQGNSA. The CDR3 region has the DNA TGTGCCAGCAGCCCTGGACAGGGTAACTCTGAAGCTTTCTTT. Amino acids: CASSPGQGNSEAFF.

This clonotype was observed once. The rearrangement links TRBV3-1 to TRBJ2-2; D may be TRBD2 (6 bases). The CDR3 is made up of 15 amino acids. Per germline, CDR1 LGHDT and CDR2 YNNKEL (reference sequence). V was shortened by 4 bases and J by 7 bases, with 16 bases between the two germline ends. CDR3 DNA: TGTGCCAGCAGCCTATCAGGCGGGGTCCTCGGGGAGCTGTTTTTT. Translation gives CASSLSGGVLGELFF. Complete variable domain (other parts from reference TRBV3-1 and TRBJ2-2): DTAVSQTPKYLVTQMGNDKSIKCEQNLGHDTMYWYKQDSKKFLKIMFSYNNKELIINETVPNRFSPKSPDKAHLNLHINSLELGDSAVYFCASSLSGGVLGELFFGEGSRLTVL.

In this sample, this clonotype turned up many times. The chain has TRBV6-6 and TRBJ2-6; no firm D call. Germline V lookup: CDR1 MNHNY, CDR2 SVGAGI (reference sequence). Trimming took off 0 bases at V and 0 bases at J, with 24 bases between the two ends. This CDR3 has 22 amino acids. The CDR3 sequence: CASSYSLAKGPYGPSGANVLTF. CDR3 DNA: TGTGCCAGCAGTTACTCGTTGGCCAAAGGTCCTTATGGACCCTCTGGGGCCAACGTCCTGACTTTC.

This clonotype was seen a few times. The CDR3 nucleotides are TGTGCCAGCTCCGCGGGACTCGACTACGAGCAGTACTTC. This codes for CASSAGLDYEQYF. The chain combines TRBV18 with TRBJ2-7, with D possibly TRBD2 on 6 matching bases. Germline V CDR1 and CDR2: KGHSH, LQKENI. V gave up 6 bases and J gave up 3 bases, with 12 bases separating them. CDR3 length equals 13 residues.

This clonotype was detected a few times. The chain couples TRBV13 to TRBJ2-7; the D call may be TRBD1 or TRBD2 (6 bases each). The V end was cut by 5 bases, the J end by 5 bases, with 25 bases between. Germline V gene data show CDR1 as PRHDT and CDR2 as FYEKMQ (reference sequence). There are 17 residues in the CDR3. The CDR3: CASSPSPGRGGVHEQYF. The CDR3 nucleotides read TGTGCCAGCAGCCCTTCCCCCGGGAGAGGGGGAGTACACGAGCAGTACTTC. Looking up the rest from reference TRBV13 and TRBJ2-7 gives the full variable domain: AAGVIQSPRHLIKEKRETATLKCYPIPRHDTVYWYQQGPGQDPQFLISFYEKMQSDKGSIPDRFSAQQFSDYHSELNMSSLELGDSALYFCASSPSPGRGGVHEQYFGPGTRLTVT.

This clonotype was found many times. The rearrangement links TRBV4-1 to TRBJ1-1; D is unresolved. Deletions cut 7 bases from V and 0 bases from J, with 24 bases between. The germline V gene has CDR1 MGHRA and CDR2 YSYEKL. CDR3 length: 18 residues. The CDR3 nucleotides are TGCGCCAGCACCTACCTCCCGAGACAAAAACTCATGAACACTGAAGCTTTCTTT. Translated, it gives CASTYLPRQKLMNTEAFF.

This clonotype has a handful of counts. V and J are TRBV29-1 and TRBJ2-7, with a tentative D call TRBD1 (6 bases). Germline CDR1 SQVTM, CDR2 ANQGSEA. The CDR3 runs 12 residues. V dropped 6 bases and J dropped 2 bases, with 11 bases sitting between them. The CDR3 region is CSVKDRTYEQYF. The DNA for the CDR3 is TGCAGCGTGAAGGACAGAACCTACGAGCAGTACTTC.

Many counts were recorded for this clonotype. This sequence joins TRBV7-8 and TRBJ2-1; D gene unclear. CDR3 size: 15 residues. Trimming took off 5 bases at V and 0 bases at J, with 11 bases between the two ends. In germline, CDR1 is SGHVS, CDR2 FQNEAQ. This CDR3 is CASSPPDSSYNEQFF. CDR3 sequence (DNA): TGTGCCAGCAGCCCGCCCGATAGCTCCTACAATGAGCAGTTCTTC. Supplemented by reference TRBV7-8 and TRBJ2-1, the full variable domain reads GAGVSQSPRYKVAKRGQDVALRCDPISGHVSLFWYQQALGQGPEFLTYFQNEAQLDKSGLPSDRFFAERPEGSVSTLKIQRTQQEDSAVYLCASSPPDSSYNEQFFGPGTRLTVL.

This clonotype showed up many times. The rearrangement uses TRBV6-2 or TRBV6-3 and TRBJ1-6, with D tentatively TRBD1 (6 bases). Germline V lookup: CDR1 MNHEY, CDR2 SVGEGT. There are 14 residues in the CDR3. The V end lost 5 bases, the J end lost 7 bases, and 12 bases lay between the germline ends. CDR3 loop: CASSPQGRNSPLHF. CDR3 DNA: TGTGCCAGCAGTCCTCAGGGGCGGAATTCACCCCTCCACTTT.

This clonotype has more than one count but fewer than ten. The chain carries TRBV9 and TRBJ1-4; no clear D. V gave up 8 bases and J gave up 8 bases, with 10 bases separating them. Germline V gene lookup returns CDR1 SGDLS and CDR2 YYNGEE. The CDR3 consists of 11 residues. CDR3 in amino acids: CARASWEKLFF. The CDR3 region has the DNA TGTGCCAGAGCTAGTTGGGAAAAACTGTTTTTT.

In this sample, this clonotype turned up many times. The chain carries TRBV7-2 and TRBJ1-5; no clear D. V was pared by 1 base and J by 0 bases, with 7 bases between. Germline V gene sequence: CDR1 SGHTA, CDR2 FQGNSA. This CDR3 has 15 amino acids. In DNA, the CDR3 is TGTGCCAGCAGCTTAGTCAGAAATAGCAATCAGCCCCAGCATTTT. This translates into CASSLVRNSNQPQHF. Drawing the rest from reference TRBV7-2 and TRBJ1-5, the complete variable domain is GAGVSQSPSNKVTEKGKDVELRCDPISGHTALYWYRQSLGQGLEFLIYFQGNSAPDKSGLPSDRFSAERTGGSVSTLTIQRTQQEDSAVYLCASSLVRNSNQPQHFGDGTRLSIL.

This clonotype was recorded at least ten times. The chain has TRBV7-9 and TRBJ2-7, with 7 bases aligning to TRBD1. The junction had 9 bases not matched to a gene; V was cut back by 4 bases and J by 0 bases. The germline CDR1 and CDR2 sequences are SEHNR and FQNEAQ (reference sequence). The CDR3 runs to 16 residues. The CDR3 region is CASSSSTGVSSYEQYF. The CDR3 DNA is TGTGCCAGCAGCTCGTCCACAGGGGTATCCTCCTACGAGCAGTACTTC.

In this sample, this clonotype turned up many times. In nucleotides, the CDR3 is TGTGCCAGCAGTTACTCGTCAGGGGCCGGCAATCAGCCCCAGCATTTT. As protein: CASSYSSGAGNQPQHF. The chain carries TRBV6-2 or TRBV6-3 and TRBJ1-5; weak D call: TRBD1 (6 bases). Deletions cut 0 bases from V and 2 bases from J, with 11 bases between. Looked up from germline, CDR1 is MNHEY and CDR2 is SVGEGT. The CDR3 is 16 amino acids.

The table lists this clonotype with a few counts. This chain uses TRBV7-8 with TRBJ1-1; TRBD1 aligns across 8 bases. V trimming: 4 bases; J trimming: 5 bases; junction bases outside the gene matches: 9. The germline V gene has CDR1 SGHVS and CDR2 FQNEAQ. This CDR3 contains 15 residues. Here the CDR3 reads CASSSGQGLGTEAFF. The CDR3 DNA reads as TGTGCCAGCAGCTCTGGACAGGGTTTGGGGACTGAAGCTTTCTTT.

This clonotype was seen a handful of times. V is TRBV12-5 and J is TRBJ1-1; the D is unclear. V lost 3 bases, J lost 7 bases, and 9 bases lay in between. Germline V gene lookup returns CDR1 LGHNT and CDR2 FRNRAP. CDR3 length: 12 amino acids. The CDR3 DNA reads TGTGCTAGTGGTTTCGATTGGGGTGAAGCTTTCTTT. It yields the protein CASGFDWGEAFF. Combining the CDR3 with reference TRBV12-5 and TRBJ1-1 gives the whole variable domain DARVTQTPRHKVTEMGQEVTMRCQPILGHNTVFWYRQTMMQGLELLAYFRNRAPLDDSGMPKDRFSAEMPDATLATLKIQPSEPRDSAVYFCASGFDWGEAFFGQGTRLTVV.

This clonotype was detected a few times. V is TRBV7-2 and J is TRBJ1-1, with D hard to call. The germline V gene encodes CDR1 SGHTA and CDR2 FQGNSA. This CDR3 is 15 amino acids long. Trimming removed 5 bases from V and 1 base from J, with 14 bases in between. CDR3 in DNA: TGTGCCAGCAGCCCGACCAGGACGGCGAACACTGAAGCTTTCTTT. It codes for CASSPTRTANTEAFF.

The gene calls are TRBV7-8 and TRBJ1-1; the match to TRBD1 covers 9 bases. V shed 5 bases and J 1 base; nucleotides not matched to a gene: 2. Germline V gene lookup returns CDR1 SGHVS and CDR2 FQNEAQ. This CDR3 comprises 14 residues. The CDR3 here is CASSGDRANTEAFF. CDR3 coding DNA: TGTGCCAGCAGCGGGGACAGGGCGAACACTGAAGCTTTCTTT.

V gene TRBV4-1 combines with J gene TRBJ1-1; D is perhaps TRBD1 (6 bases). V lost 4 bases and J lost 0, with 9 bases in between. Germline values: CDR1 MGHRA, CDR2 YSYEKL. There are 14 residues in the CDR3. The CDR3 region is CASSPRQVNTEAFF. CDR3 coding DNA: TGCGCCAGCAGCCCCCGACAGGTGAACACTGAAGCTTTCTTT.

This clonotype was seen many times. The chain recombines TRBV20-1 with TRBJ1-5; the D gene is possibly TRBD1 (5 bases). Germline V CDR1 and CDR2: DFQATT, SNEGSKA (reference sequence). The CDR3 covers 13 residues. The V end was cut by 8 bases, the J end by 2 bases, with 13 bases between. CDR3 sequence: CSIRDSRNQPQHF. The CDR3 DNA sequence: TGCAGTATCCGGGACTCTCGCAATCAGCCCCAGCATTTT.